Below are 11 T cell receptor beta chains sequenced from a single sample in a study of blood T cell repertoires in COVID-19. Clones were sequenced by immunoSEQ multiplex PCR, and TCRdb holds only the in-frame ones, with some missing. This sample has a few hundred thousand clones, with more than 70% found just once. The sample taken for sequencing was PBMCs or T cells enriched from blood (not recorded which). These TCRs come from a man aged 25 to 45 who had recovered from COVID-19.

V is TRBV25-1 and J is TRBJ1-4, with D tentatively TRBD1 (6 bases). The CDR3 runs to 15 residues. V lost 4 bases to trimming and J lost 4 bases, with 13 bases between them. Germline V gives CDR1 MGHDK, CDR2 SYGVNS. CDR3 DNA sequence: TGTGCCAGCAGTGCCTTCGACAGGCATAATGAAAAACTGTTTTTT. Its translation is CASSAFDRHNEKLFF.

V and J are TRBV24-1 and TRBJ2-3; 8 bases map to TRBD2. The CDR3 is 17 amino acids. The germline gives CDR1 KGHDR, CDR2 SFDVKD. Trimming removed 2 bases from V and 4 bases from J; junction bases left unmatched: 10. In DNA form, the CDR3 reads TGTGCCACCAGTGATTCCGGGAGAGCGGGGGCCTCAGATACGCAGTATTTT. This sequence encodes CATSDSGRAGASDTQYF.

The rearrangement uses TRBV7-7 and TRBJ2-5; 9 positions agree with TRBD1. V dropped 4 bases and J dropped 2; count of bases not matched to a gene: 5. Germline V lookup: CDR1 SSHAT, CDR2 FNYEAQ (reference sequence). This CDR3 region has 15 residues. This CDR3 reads CASSSGQGRQETQYF. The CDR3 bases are TGTGCCAGCAGCTCTGGACAGGGGAGGCAAGAGACCCAGTACTTC. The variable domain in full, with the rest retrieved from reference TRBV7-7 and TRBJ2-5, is GAGVSQSPRYKVTKRGQDVTLRCDPISSHATLYWYQQALGQGPEFLTYFNYEAQPDKSGLPSDRFSAERPEGSISTLTIQRTEQRDSAMYRCASSSGQGRQETQYFGPGTRLLVL.

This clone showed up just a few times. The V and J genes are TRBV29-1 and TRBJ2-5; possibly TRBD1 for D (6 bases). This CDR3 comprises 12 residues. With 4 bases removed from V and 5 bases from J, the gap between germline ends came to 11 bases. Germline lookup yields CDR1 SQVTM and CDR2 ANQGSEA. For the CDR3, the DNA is TGCAGCGTTGTTTCAGGGGTGGAGACCCAGTACTTC. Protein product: CSVVSGVETQYF.

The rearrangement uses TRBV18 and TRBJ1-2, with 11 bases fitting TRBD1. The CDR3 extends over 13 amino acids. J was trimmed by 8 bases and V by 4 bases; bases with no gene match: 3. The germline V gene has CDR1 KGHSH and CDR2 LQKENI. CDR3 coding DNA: TGTGCCAGCTCACTGGGACAGGGGGAAGGCTACACCTTC. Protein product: CASSLGQGEGYTF.

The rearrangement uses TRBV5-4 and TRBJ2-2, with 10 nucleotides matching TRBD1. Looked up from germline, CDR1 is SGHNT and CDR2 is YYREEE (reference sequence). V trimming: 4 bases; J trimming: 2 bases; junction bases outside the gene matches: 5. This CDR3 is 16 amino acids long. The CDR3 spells CASSTWTGGNTGELFF. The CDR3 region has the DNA TGTGCCAGCAGCACCTGGACAGGGGGAAACACCGGGGAGCTGTTTTTT.

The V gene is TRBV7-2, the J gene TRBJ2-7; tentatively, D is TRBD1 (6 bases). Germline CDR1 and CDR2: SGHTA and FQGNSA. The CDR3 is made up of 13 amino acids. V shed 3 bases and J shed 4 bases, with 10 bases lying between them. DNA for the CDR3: TGTGCCAGCAGCTTTGGACAGAAATACGAGCAGTACTTC. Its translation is CASSFGQKYEQYF.

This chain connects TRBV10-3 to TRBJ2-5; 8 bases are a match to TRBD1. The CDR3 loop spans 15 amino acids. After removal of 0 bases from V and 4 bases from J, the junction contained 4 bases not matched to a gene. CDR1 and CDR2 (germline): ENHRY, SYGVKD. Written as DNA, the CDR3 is TGTGCCATCAGTGAGTCGAGAACAGGGGGAGAGACCCAGTACTTC. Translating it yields CAISESRTGGETQYF.

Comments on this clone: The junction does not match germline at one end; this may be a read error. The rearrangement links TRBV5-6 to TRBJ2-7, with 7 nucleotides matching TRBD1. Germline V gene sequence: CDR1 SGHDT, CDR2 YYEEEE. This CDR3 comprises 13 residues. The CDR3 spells CASSLEMDRLSFF. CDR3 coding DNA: TGTGCCAGCAGCTTGGAGATGGACAGGCTGAGCTTTTTC.

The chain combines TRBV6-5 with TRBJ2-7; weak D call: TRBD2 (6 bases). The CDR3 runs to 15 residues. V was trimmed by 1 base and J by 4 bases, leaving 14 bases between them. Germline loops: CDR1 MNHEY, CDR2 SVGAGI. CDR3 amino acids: CASSYYGGDPYEQYF. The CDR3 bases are TGTGCCAGCAGTTACTACGGAGGGGACCCTTACGAGCAGTACTTC.

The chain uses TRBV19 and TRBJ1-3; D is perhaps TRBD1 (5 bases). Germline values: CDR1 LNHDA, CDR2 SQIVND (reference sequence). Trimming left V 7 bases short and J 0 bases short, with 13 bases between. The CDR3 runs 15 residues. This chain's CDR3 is CASIGAGPSGNTIYF. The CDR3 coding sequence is TGTGCCAGTATCGGGGCGGGACCCTCTGGAAACACCATATATTTT.